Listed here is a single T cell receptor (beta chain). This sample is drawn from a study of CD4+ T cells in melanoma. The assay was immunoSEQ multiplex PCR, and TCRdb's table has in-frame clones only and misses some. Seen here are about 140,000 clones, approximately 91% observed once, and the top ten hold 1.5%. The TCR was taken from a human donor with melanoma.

The CDR3 DNA reads TGTGCCAGCAGCTCACTAGCGGGGACCCAGTACTTC. Translation: CASSSLAGTQYF. The chain combines TRBV2 with TRBJ2-5, with 9 bases matching TRBD2. The CDR3 loop spans 12 amino acids. J was trimmed by 7 bases and V by 6 bases; bases with no gene match: 3. Germline V gene sequence: CDR1 SNHLY, CDR2 FYNNEI. The whole variable domain, filled in from reference TRBV2 and TRBJ2-5, reads EPEVTQTPSHQVTQMGQEVILRCVPISNHLYFYWYRQILGQKVEFLVSFYNNEISEKSEIFDDQFSVERPDGSNFTLKIRSTKLEDSAMYFCASSSLAGTQYFGPGTRLLVL.